The 26 T cell receptor beta chains listed next were all sequenced from one sample in a study of patients and donors after allogeneic stem cell transplantation. Each CDR3 protein is one row after TCRdb ran MiXCR on the RT-PCR reads. This table holds approximately 8,800 distinct CDR3 sequences, around 4.1% found once. The sample comprised blood, either unsorted or a sorted T cell fraction (not recorded which). These receptors were collected from a human donor who was either an allogeneic HSCT recipient or a stem cell or donor lymphocyte infusion donor (not recorded which). It is not recorded whose cells these are; they may come from a transplant donor.

This clonotype was seen many times. This chain joins TRBV10-3 and TRBJ2-1, with D perhaps matching TRBD2 (5 bases). The V and J ends lost 3 bases and 8 bases respectively, with 11 bases between them. This CDR3 is built from 13 residues. Looked up from germline, CDR1 is ENHRY and CDR2 is SYGVKD. CDR3 sequence reads: CAISDRGYDEQFF. The CDR3 coding sequence is TGTGCCATCAGTGATCGAGGGTACGATGAGCAGTTCTTC.

This clonotype was recorded many times. This chain uses TRBV6-5 with TRBJ2-5; 11 bases agree with TRBD2. Germline CDR1 is MNHEY and CDR2 is SVGAGI. This CDR3 region has 16 residues. Trimming removed 5 bases from V and 1 base from J; junction bases left unmatched: 6. The CDR3 region is CASSEGLAELQETQYF. CDR3 bases: TGTGCCAGCAGTGAGGGACTAGCGGAGCTCCAAGAGACCCAGTACTTC.

This clonotype was seen repeatedly, ten times or more. J is TRBJ2-4 and V is TRBV7-9; D is uncertain. Germline CDR1 SEHNR, CDR2 FQNEAQ (reference sequence). Trimming took off 4 bases at V and 0 bases at J, with 13 bases between the two ends. This CDR3 has 16 amino acids. The CDR3 region is CASSSNAQGAKNIQYF. CDR3 sequence (DNA): TGTGCCAGCAGCTCAAACGCACAAGGAGCCAAAAACATTCAGTACTTC.

This clonotype was found many times. The rearrangement links TRBV7-6 to TRBJ2-7, with TRBD2 identical over 8 bases. The CDR3 sequence is 15 residues long. The V segment lost 5 bases and the J segment 6 bases; nucleotides outside the gene matches: 12. CDR1 is SGHVS, CDR2 FNYEAQ, per germline. The DNA of the CDR3 is TGTGCCAGCAGCCAACGTAGCGGGACCCTGGGCGAGCAGTACTTC. It translates to CASSQRSGTLGEQYF.

There are many counts of this clonotype. The CDR3 DNA follows: TGTGCCAGCTCACCCGAGGGAATGAACACTGAAGCTTTCTTT. Translating it yields CASSPEGMNTEAFF. The genes are TRBV18 and TRBJ1-1, with D unresolved. CDR1 is KGHSH, CDR2 LQKENI, per germline. The CDR3 has 14 amino acids. V was pared by 3 bases and J by 0 bases, with 8 bases between.

By sample share, this clonotype is medium-sized (0.01 to 0.1%). This chain uses TRBV20-1 with TRBJ2-7; D not resolved. Germline V gene data show CDR1 as DFQATT and CDR2 as SNEGSKA (reference sequence). Trimming stripped 1 base from V and 2 bases from J, with 9 bases between. The CDR3 extends over 13 amino acids. Here the CDR3 DNA reads TGCAGTGCTAGAGGAGCCCCCGCCTACGAGCAGTACTTC. Amino acid sequence: CSARGAPAYEQYF.

This clonotype has a count of ten or more. This chain links TRBV20-1 with TRBJ2-2; unclear D gene. CDR1 is DFQATT, CDR2 SNEGSKA, per germline (reference sequence). CDR3 length: 15 residues. V lost 1 base, J lost 4 bases, and 13 bases lay in between. The CDR3 region has the DNA TGCAGTGCTAGAGTGGCACGGACCCCCACCGGGGAGCTGTTTTTT. The encoded protein is CSARVARTPTGELFF.

This clonotype was seen at least ten times. CDR3 loop: CASSLVLGAQETQYF. In DNA, the CDR3 is TGTGCCAGCAGCTTAGTCCTCGGAGCTCAAGAGACCCAGTACTTC. This rearrangement joins TRBV7-2 to TRBJ2-5, with D unresolved. CDR3 length equals 15 residues. Trimming removed 1 base from V and 2 bases from J, with 11 bases in between. CDR1 is SGHTA, CDR2 FQGNSA, per germline. Full variable domain (missing parts from reference TRBV7-2 and TRBJ2-5): GAGVSQSPSNKVTEKGKDVELRCDPISGHTALYWYRQSLGQGLEFLIYFQGNSAPDKSGLPSDRFSAERTGGSVSTLTIQRTQQEDSAVYLCASSLVLGAQETQYFGPGTRLLVL.

This clonotype was seen many times. The J gene is TRBJ1-5, the V gene TRBV6-5, with a tentative D call TRBD1 (6 bases). V was shortened by 6 bases and J by 1 base, with 13 bases between the two germline ends. The germline CDR1 and CDR2 sequences are MNHEY and SVGAGI. The CDR3 is made up of 15 amino acids. The CDR3 DNA follows: TGTGCCAGCAGAACGGGACACGGCAGCAATCAGCCCCAGCATTTT. It codes for CASRTGHGSNQPQHF.

The sample holds many counts of this clonotype. The chain links TRBV20-1 to TRBJ2-7; 8 bases align to TRBD1. Germline assignment: CDR1 DFQATT and CDR2 SNEGSKA (reference sequence). The CDR3 extends over 14 amino acids. V lost 5 bases and J lost 4; bases outside the gene matches: 10. Here the CDR3 DNA reads TGCAGTGCTGGGAGTGACAGGGGTTTGTACGAGCAGTACTTC. Translation gives CSAGSDRGLYEQYF.

This clonotype is medium-sized. The chain is built from TRBV24-1 and TRBJ2-3; 10 positions agree with TRBD2. CDR3 length equals 16 residues. Germline CDR1 and CDR2: KGHDR and SFDVKD. Losses at the gene ends were 5 bases for V and 4 bases for J; bases not matched to a gene: 8. The CDR3 DNA follows: TGTGCCACCAGTGGCAAGCGGGAGGGCCGGGCAGATACGCAGTATTTT. The encoded protein is CATSGKREGRADTQYF.

This clonotype was seen at least ten times. V and J are TRBV4-2 and TRBJ1-4; TRBD1 might be the D (6 bases). This CDR3 spans 15 amino acids. Germline loops: CDR1 LGHNA, CDR2 YNFKEQ. Trimming left V 4 bases short and J 8 bases short, with 17 bases between. The CDR3 nucleotides read TGTGCCAGCAGCCCCCTGGAGGGGGGTAGGGAAAAACTGTTTTTT. This sequence encodes CASSPLEGGREKLFF.

This clonotype was detected ten times or more. The chain employs TRBV28 and TRBJ2-7, with 7 bases matching TRBD1. V lost 2 bases, J lost 0 bases, and 7 bases stayed unmatched. Germline V gene data show CDR1 as MDHEN and CDR2 as SYDVKM. The CDR3 covers 16 residues. DNA for the CDR3: TGTGCCAGCAGTTTAAGTGGGACAGCACCCTCCTACGAGCAGTACTTC. It is translated as CASSLSGTAPSYEQYF.

This clonotype was detected many times. The chain joins TRBV20-1 to TRBJ2-5; possible D gene TRBD1, 5 bases. CDR3 length: 12 amino acids. V lost 3 bases to trimming and J lost 5 bases, with 10 bases between them. Germline values: CDR1 DFQATT, CDR2 SNEGSKA (reference sequence). In nucleotides, the CDR3 is TGCAGTGCTAGCAGACAGCTCGAGACCCAGTACTTC. Protein product: CSASRQLETQYF.

By share of the sample, this clonotype is medium-sized (0.01 to 0.1%). The rearrangement joins TRBV28 to TRBJ1-2; TRBD1 matches 10 bases. The CDR3 runs 14 residues. Germline values: CDR1 MDHEN, CDR2 SYDVKM. V was clipped by 4 bases and J by 4 bases; unmatched bases: 3. CDR3 coding DNA: TGTGCCAGCAGTTCGGGACAGGGGCCCTATGGCTACACCTTC. This gives the protein CASSSGQGPYGYTF.

This clonotype came up many times. The CDR3, as DNA: TGTGCCAGCAACCCACCCAGCAACAATGAGCAGTTCTTC. Translating it yields CASNPPSNNEQFF. The V and J genes are TRBV7-9 and TRBJ2-1; D ambiguous. The CDR3 contains 13 residues. V was clipped by 7 bases and J by 5 bases, with 12 bases between them. Germline V lookup: CDR1 SEHNR, CDR2 FQNEAQ (reference sequence).

This clonotype was counted many times. J is TRBJ2-5 and V is TRBV7-2, with 13 positions matching TRBD2. CDR1 and CDR2 from the germline V gene are SGHTA and FQGNSA. The ends lost 5 bases at V and 5 bases at J; junction bases unmatched: 8. The CDR3 loop spans 16 amino acids. CDR3 in DNA: TGTGCCAGCAGCCTGCTTACTAGCGGGGGGGTGGAGACCCAGTACTTC. It translates to CASSLLTSGGVETQYF.

This clonotype was detected only a few times. The rearrangement uses TRBV19 and TRBJ1-5; D unclear. This CDR3 is 13 amino acids long. V was trimmed by 5 bases and J by 3 bases, leaving 8 bases between them. The germline V gene has CDR1 LNHDA and CDR2 SQIVND (reference sequence). The chain's CDR3 is CASSLGYNQPQHF. The DNA for the CDR3 is TGTGCCAGTAGTCTGGGGTACAATCAGCCCCAGCATTTT.

In this sample, this clonotype turned up many times. The chain recombines TRBV11-3 with TRBJ1-3; D unresolved. This CDR3 has 13 residues. V dropped 1 base and J dropped 3 bases, with 4 bases sitting between them. Per germline, CDR1 SGHNT and CDR2 YENEEA. CDR3 nucleotide sequence: TGTGCCAGCAGCTTAGCCGGTGGAAACACCATATATTTT. This gives the protein CASSLAGGNTIYF.

This clonotype was detected many times. The gene calls are TRBV7-9 and TRBJ1-2; D perhaps matches TRBD1 (6 bases). Trimming pared 5 bases from V and 6 bases from J, leaving 25 bases between. Germline assignment: CDR1 SEHNR and CDR2 FQNEAQ (reference sequence). This CDR3 comprises 17 residues. The CDR3 nucleotides are TGTGCCAGCAGCGCCCGCACAGGGCCCGGCGGGGGTGATGGCTACACCTTC. It encodes CASSARTGPGGGDGYTF.

This clonotype was counted at least ten times. The chain is built from TRBV18 and TRBJ2-7; 9 bases line up with TRBD1. CDR3 length: 15 amino acids. The V segment lost 3 bases and the J segment 1 base; nucleotides outside the gene matches: 4. Germline CDR1 and CDR2: KGHSH and LQKENI. The CDR3, as DNA: TGTGCCAGCTCACCTCGCGGGACAGGGTCCTACGAGCAGTACTTC. Translating it yields CASSPRGTGSYEQYF.

Relative to its sample, this clonotype is medium-sized. J is TRBJ1-1 and V is TRBV12-3 or TRBV12-4; possible D gene TRBD1, 5 bases. CDR3 length: 14 residues. V was pared by 5 bases and J by 0 bases, with 10 bases between. Here the CDR3 DNA reads TGTGCCAGCAGTCTCACAGGAATGAACACTGAAGCTTTCTTT. Encoded protein: CASSLTGMNTEAFF.

By its share, this clonotype is medium-sized. V gene TRBV27 combines with J gene TRBJ1-5, with D maybe TRBD1 (6 bases). CDR1 is MNHEY, CDR2 SMNVEV, per germline (reference sequence). The CDR3 runs 16 residues. V lost 6 bases and J lost 4, with 19 bases in between. Here the CDR3 reads CASSEITGTRNQPQHF. The DNA for the CDR3 is TGTGCCAGCAGCGAGATAACAGGGACTAGGAATCAGCCCCAGCATTTT.

Comments on this clonotype: A much larger clone is a single base away; this may be a read error. The J gene is TRBJ2-7, the V gene TRBV3-1, with no clear D. Trimming took 0 bases from V and 6 from J, leaving 12 bases between them. Germline CDR1 LGHDT, CDR2 YNNKEL (reference sequence). The CDR3 sequence is 14 residues long. In nucleotides, the CDR3 is TGTGCCAGCAGCCAAGACATGGTTTTCGGCGAGCAGTACTTC. Its translation: CASSQDMVFGEQYF.

This clonotype was counted at least ten times. The rearrangement uses TRBV30 and TRBJ1-6; TRBD1 is a possible D gene (6 bases). CDR1 and CDR2 from the germline V gene are GTSNPN and SVGIG (reference sequence). Deletions cut 2 bases from V and 10 bases from J, with 18 bases between. The CDR3 length is 15 residues. The CDR3 nucleotides read TGTGCCTGGAGTCCCATCAACGACAGGAGATCACCCCTCCACTTT. It codes for CAWSPINDRRSPLHF.

At least ten counts were recorded for this clonotype. The V and J genes are TRBV9 and TRBJ2-4, with a possible D match to TRBD2 (5 bases). Germline V gene lookup returns CDR1 SGDLS and CDR2 YYNGEE. This CDR3 has 14 amino acids. Trimming cost V 0 bases and J 9 bases, with 13 bases left between them. CDR3 DNA sequence: TGTGCCAGCAGCGTAGAAGGCTTGGGGAGCATTCAGTACTTC. Protein sequence: CASSVEGLGSIQYF.